The 8 T cell receptor beta chains listed next were all sequenced from one sample in a study of shared clonotypes between healthy human individuals. Some clones are missing from TCRdb's copy, which holds only in-frame ones; the method was immunoSEQ multiplex PCR. Of some 1,400,000 clones in the sample, approximately 97% are singletons; the top ten hold about 1.2%. The material sequenced was naive CD4+ T cells sorted from blood. Subset given: CD45RA+ positively selected. These receptor sequences come from a man aged 30 to 39 in good health.

This chain uses TRBV10-3 with TRBJ2-1; tentatively, D is TRBD2 (5 bases). Trimming removed 0 bases from V and 6 bases from J, with 15 bases in between. Germline V lookup: CDR1 ENHRY, CDR2 SYGVKD. The CDR3 loop spans 16 amino acids. CDR3 nucleotides: TGTGCCATCAGTGAGTCTCTTGGAAGGCGGGTCAATGAGCAGTTCTTC. It yields the protein CAISESLGRRVNEQFF.

The CDR3 nucleotides read TGTGCCAGTAGTATAGACCTACTAGCGGGAGAAGATACGCAGTATTTT. It translates to CASSIDLLAGEDTQYF. The gene calls are TRBV19 and TRBJ2-3, with 11 bases aligning to TRBD2. Germline V gene lookup returns CDR1 LNHDA and CDR2 SQIVND (reference sequence). The CDR3 length is 16 residues. The trim removed 0 bases at V and 5 bases at J, leaving 4 bases unmatched.

The rearrangement joins TRBV9 to TRBJ2-1; 12 nucleotides agree with TRBD1. The CDR3 runs 17 residues. J gave up 10 bases and V 3 bases, and 14 bases lay outside the gene matches. CDR1 is SGDLS, CDR2 YYNGEE, per germline. The CDR3: CASSADPVGTGGGEQFF. For the CDR3, the DNA is TGTGCCAGCAGCGCGGACCCGGTGGGGACAGGGGGCGGCGAGCAGTTCTTC.

V is TRBV6-1 and J is TRBJ2-1; D is ambiguous. Germline CDR1 MNHNS, CDR2 SASEGT. This CDR3 is 13 amino acids long. Trimming pared 2 bases from V and 15 bases from J, leaving 17 bases between. Here the CDR3 reads CASSELARLPGFF. CDR3 coding DNA: TGTGCCAGCAGTGAATTAGCCCGACTCCCAGGGTTCTTC.

Note on this clone: Other DNA sequences of this sample code for an identical CDR3. The genes are TRBV19 and TRBJ2-6; D ambiguous. Trimming left V 4 bases short and J 2 bases short, with 6 bases between. CDR3 length: 14 amino acids. CDR1 is LNHDA, CDR2 SQIVND, per germline (reference sequence). In nucleotides, the CDR3 is TGTGCCAGTAGTACCGGGCCTGGGGCCAACGTCCTGACTTTC. As protein: CASSTGPGANVLTF.

The J gene is TRBJ2-7, the V gene TRBV19, with D possibly TRBD1 on 6 matching bases. This CDR3 contains 13 residues. Germline lookup yields CDR1 LNHDA and CDR2 SQIVND (reference sequence). With 6 bases removed from V and 2 bases from J, the gap between germline ends came to 11 bases. Here the CDR3 reads CASRGAPTYEQYF. Here the CDR3 DNA reads TGTGCCAGTAGGGGGGCACCTACCTACGAGCAGTACTTC. The variable domain in full, with the rest retrieved from reference TRBV19 and TRBJ2-7, is DGGITQSPKYLFRKEGQNVTLSCEQNLNHDAMYWYRQDPGQGLRLIYYSQIVNDFQKGDIAEGYSVSREKKESFPLTVTSAQKNPTAFYLCASRGAPTYEQYFGPGTRLTVT.

This clone was recorded only once. This rearrangement joins TRBV6-6 to TRBJ2-1; 9 bases line up with TRBD2. Trimming took 6 bases from V and 7 from J; bases not matched to a gene: 13. This CDR3 has 16 residues. The germline V gene encodes CDR1 MNHNY and CDR2 SVGAGI (reference sequence). The CDR3, as DNA: TGTGCCAGCAGCCACGGGTCTAGCGGGACGCGTAATGAGCAGTTCTTC. It codes for CASSHGSSGTRNEQFF.

This chain links TRBV11-2 with TRBJ1-1; no reliable D call. The CDR3 covers 15 residues. V lost 5 bases and J 1 base, leaving 14 bases between the germline ends. Germline V lookup: CDR1 SGHAT, CDR2 FQNNGV. CDR3 bases: TGTGCCAGCAGCGCTGTTGGGGTTGGGAACACTGAAGCTTTCTTT. This sequence encodes CASSAVGVGNTEAFF.